These T cell receptor beta chains were read from a single sample in a study of blood T cell repertoires in COVID-19. This table comes from immunoSEQ multiplex PCR, and its TCRdb copy is limited to in-frame clones, with some not included. Among fewer than 90,000 clones listed, less than 85% were seen once. The sequencing sample was made of peripheral blood. The receptor source for this set is a woman aged 80 or over with acute or convalescent COVID-19. Each CDR3 is given without its conserved first and last residue.

>TRBJ2-7|12|TRBV3-1/TRBV3-2
ASSQGGTSGSIN
>TRBJ2-3|11|TRBV5-1
ASSGSGRDTQY
>TRBJ1-4|13|TRBV6-5
ASSYTTGGNEKLF
>TRBJ2-5|13|TRBV3-1/TRBV3-2
ASSQGSSGKETQY
>TRBJ1-2|10|TRBV5-6
ASSAGEGGYT
>TRBJ2-2|13|TRBV2
ASSEGVRDTGELF
>TRBJ2-7|12|TRBV27
ASSLRESSYEQY
>TRBJ2-1|13|TRBV29-1
SVRMELLLNNEQF
>TRBJ2-5|13|TRBV30
AWSVISFGKETQY
>TRBJ1-1|11|TRBV29-1
SVDLGGQLEAF
>TRBJ1-2|14|TRBV5-6
ASSLSAADSNYGYT
>TRBJ1-1|14|TRBV7-9
ATHRQGGTMNTEAF
>TRBJ1-1|15|TRBV18
ASSPPSGVTGLTEAF
>TRBJ1-1|11|TRBV6-6
ASSSGWDTEAF
>TRBJ2-4|13|TRBV3-1/TRBV3-2
ASSHGTVAKNIQY
>TRBJ1-2|11|TRBV3-1/TRBV3-2
ASSQAGIYGYT
>TRBJ2-6|14|TRBV3-1/TRBV3-2
ASSQVPGSGANVLT
>TRBJ2-1|16|TRBV4-1
ASSRASGGAGGYNEQF
>TRBJ1-1|14|TRBV19
ASSARGGRGLAEAF
>TRBJ2-7|11|TRBV30
AWRGLVSYEQY
>TRBJ1-2|13|TRBV6-5
ASSYSWTGISGYT
>TRBJ2-3|14|TRBV24-1
ATSDNLASSTDTQY
>TRBJ2-4|11|TRBV9
ASSANRENIQY
>TRBJ1-2|9|TRBV30
ACDRGYGYT
>TRBJ1-1|9|TRBV20-1
SARGHTEAF
>TRBJ2-1|13|TRBV7-8
ASSKARGSYDEQF
>TRBJ2-2|13|TRBV6-6
ASSAWGGSTGELF
>TRBJ1-1|10|TRBV10-3
ATAGGGIEAF